The next 10 T cell receptor beta chains were all read from a single sample in a study of blood T cell repertoires in COVID-19 (dated by TCRdb to 2019 to 2021). Receptor amplification or capture employed the immunoSEQ multiplex PCR assay. TCRdb re-hosts the immuneACCESS table, in-frame sequences only. Its copies lack some clones; in the studies checked, an unresolved V gene accounts for under half of them, and the cause for the rest is not known. A total of 300,000 to 400,000 clones appear in this sample, 88% of them only once. In total, the top ten clones hold over 0.9% of the sample. The sequenced sample consisted of PBMCs or T cells enriched from blood (not recorded which). The receptors here all came from a woman younger than 45 with acute COVID-19.

The chain recombines TRBV7-9 with TRBJ2-1; the D gene is possibly TRBD1 (6 bases). V shed 5 bases and J shed 0 bases, with 11 bases lying between them. CDR3 length equals 15 residues. Looked up from germline, CDR1 is SEHNR and CDR2 is FQNEAQ (reference sequence). In DNA form, the CDR3 reads TGTGCCAGCAGCCGGACAGAGAGCTCCTACAATGAGCAGTTCTTC. It encodes CASSRTESSYNEQFF.

CDR3 bases: TGTGCCAGCAGCTTAGGCCCTAGGCGGGGGGGTCAAGAGACCCAGTACTTC. This translates into CASSLGPRRGGQETQYF. The chain uses TRBV7-2 and TRBJ2-5, with 9 bases matching TRBD2. In germline, CDR1 is SGHTA, CDR2 FQGNSA. The CDR3 totals 17 residues. The V segment lost 1 base and the J segment 2 bases; nucleotides outside the gene matches: 8. The whole variable domain, remainder taken from reference TRBV7-2 and TRBJ2-5, is GAGVSQSPSNKVTEKGKDVELRCDPISGHTALYWYRQSLGQGLEFLIYFQGNSAPDKSGLPSDRFSAERTGGSVSTLTIQRTQQEDSAVYLCASSLGPRRGGQETQYFGPGTRLLVL.

The chain employs TRBV5-1 and TRBJ2-7, with 8 bases fitting TRBD2. The V gene's germline CDR1 is SGHRS and CDR2 YFSETQ. The CDR3 has 13 residues. Losses at the gene ends were 2 bases for V and 6 bases for J; bases not matched to a gene: 4. CDR3 nucleotides: TGCGCCAGCAGCTTCTTGCGGGGGGCCGAGCAGTACTTC. Its protein product is CASSFLRGAEQYF.

The chain carries TRBV7-2 and TRBJ2-1; TRBD2 is a possible D gene (5 bases). The CDR3 consists of 14 residues. V was trimmed by 5 bases and J by 3 bases, leaving 11 bases between them. Germline V lookup: CDR1 SGHTA, CDR2 FQGNSA. CDR3 nucleotide sequence: TGTGCCAGCAGCCCCCGAGGGAACTACAATGAGCAGTTCTTC. It is translated as CASSPRGNYNEQFF.

The rearrangement links TRBV3-1 (or the pseudogene TRBV3-2) to TRBJ1-4; TRBD1 matches at 9 bases. This CDR3 has 16 amino acids. Per germline, CDR1 LGHDT and CDR2 YNNKEL (reference sequence). Losses at the gene ends were 3 bases for V and 8 bases for J; bases not matched to a gene: 10. This CDR3 reads CASSHLPGQGSEKLFF. DNA for the CDR3: TGTGCCAGCAGCCATCTCCCGGGACAGGGTAGCGAAAAACTGTTTTTT.

This chain links TRBV5-6 with TRBJ2-7, with TRBD1 identical over 7 bases. Germline V gene sequence: CDR1 SGHDT, CDR2 YYEEEE. V dropped 0 bases and J dropped 2; count of bases not matched to a gene: 5. The CDR3 is 15 amino acids. For the CDR3, the DNA is TGTGCCAGCAGCTTGGCCGGCAGGGGGACCTACGAGCAGTACTTC. Amino acids: CASSLAGRGTYEQYF.

Note on this clone: Other nucleotide sequences from this sample produce the same CDR3. The chain joins TRBV29-1 to TRBJ1-5; no firm D call. V was cut by 4 bases and J by 4 bases, with 8 bases left in between. Germline V lookup: CDR1 SQVTM, CDR2 ANQGSEA. The CDR3 has 12 residues. CDR3: CSVGGTNQPQHF. For the CDR3, the DNA is TGCAGCGTTGGAGGAACAAATCAGCCCCAGCATTTT.

In the case of this clone: Germline is not matched at one junction end, which may reflect a read error. The V call is TRBV6-1, the J call TRBJ2-1; no firm D call. CDR1 MNHNS and CDR2 SASEGT come from the germline V gene. This CDR3 has 17 residues. The CDR3 nucleotides read TGTGCCAGCAGGGAAGGTCTTATCTTCAGCTCCTACAATGAGCAGTTCTTC. Its translation: CASREGLIFSSYNEQFF.

The chain links TRBV2 to TRBJ1-2; 10 positions agree with TRBD1. The V segment lost 2 bases and the J segment 7 bases; nucleotides outside the gene matches: 10. Germline CDR1 and CDR2: SNHLY and FYNNEI. CDR3 length equals 16 residues. The chain's CDR3 is CASSEKRGTGVGGYTF. In nucleotides, the CDR3 is TGTGCCAGCAGTGAAAAAAGGGGGACAGGGGTAGGTGGCTACACCTTC.

The genes are TRBV3-1 (or the pseudogene TRBV3-2) and TRBJ1-6, with 9 bases aligning to TRBD1. This CDR3 contains 15 residues. The germline V gene encodes CDR1 LGHDT and CDR2 YNNKEL (reference sequence). The trim removed 2 bases at V and 9 bases at J, leaving 5 bases unmatched. The CDR3 region has the DNA TGTGCCAGCAGCCAATCCGGGACAGGGACTTCACCCCTCCACTTT. This encodes CASSQSGTGTSPLHF.